This T cell receptor (beta chain) was retrieved from a study of blood T cells in healthy people across ages. The second PCR ran roughly 6 to 11 cycles with a sample-barcoded 5' primer and J-beta primers. MiXCR was run by TCRdb on the 5' RACE reads, yielding one entry per CDR3 protein. The table lists 750,000 to 950,000 distinct CDR3 sequences, around 24% of them singletons. CDR1 is SQVTM and CDR2 is ANQGSEA in the germline V gene. This CDR3 region has 17 residues. V lost 0 bases and J lost 0, with 12 bases in between. These records were also assigned to another study, of T cells of mothers and their children. Turning to that study: An overlap that was slightly higher, though non-significant, was seen in related mother-child pairs versus unrelated pairs.

Sequenced input: blood. This sequence joins TRBV29-1 and TRBJ2-6; D may be TRBD1 or TRBD2 (5 bases each). This receptor was taken from a boy younger than 18 in good health. CDR3 bases: TGCAGCGTTGAAGATCAGGGAGCCAGCTCTGGGGCCAACGTCCTGACTTTC. Its translation is CSVEDQGASSGANVLTF.